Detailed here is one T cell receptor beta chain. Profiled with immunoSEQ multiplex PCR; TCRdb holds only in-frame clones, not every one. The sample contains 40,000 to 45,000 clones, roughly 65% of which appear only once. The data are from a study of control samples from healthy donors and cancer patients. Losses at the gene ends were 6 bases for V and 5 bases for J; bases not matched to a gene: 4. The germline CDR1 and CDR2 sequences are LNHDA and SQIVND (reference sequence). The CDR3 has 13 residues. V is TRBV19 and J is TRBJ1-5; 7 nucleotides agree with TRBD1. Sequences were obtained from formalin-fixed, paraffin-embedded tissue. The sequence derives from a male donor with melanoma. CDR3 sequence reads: CASSDRADQPQHF. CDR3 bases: TGTGCCAGTAGCGACAGGGCGGATCAGCCCCAGCATTTT.